This is a list of T cell receptor beta chains from one sample in a study of shared clonotypes between healthy human individuals. Clones were sequenced by immunoSEQ multiplex PCR, and TCRdb holds only the in-frame ones, with some missing. The table has millions of clones, 85% to 95% seen once. Source material: naive CD4+ T cells sorted from blood. These receptors were obtained from a man younger than 35 in good health. Each CDR3 is given with its conserved first and last residue. The D gene is left open where the match is weak. Expanded clones get a size class; other rows say once, few or many, or leave the size out.

d_call clone_size j_call v_call cdr3_aa cdr3_nt
NA NA TRBJ2-7 TRBV6-1 CASSQAYEQYF TGTGCCAGCTCACAGGCCTACGAGCAGTACTTC
NA NA TRBJ2-5 TRBV7-2 CASSFIGGETQYF TGTGCCAGCAGCTTTATAGGGGGAGAGACCCAGTACTTC
NA NA TRBJ2-1 TRBV18 CASSQKTDYNEQFF TGTGCCAGCTCACAAAAGACAGACTACAATGAGCAGTTCTTC
NA NA TRBJ2-5 TRBV7-9 CASSLFLTGGAQETQYF TGTGCCAGCAGCTTGTTTTTGACAGGAGGGGCTCAAGAGACCCAGTACTTC
TRBD2 NA TRBJ2-1 TRBV6-5 CASSYGASGRYNEQFF TGTGCCAGCAGTTACGGGGCTAGCGGGAGATACAATGAGCAGTTCTTC
NA NA TRBJ2-5 TRBV18 CASSRLGETQYF TGTGCCAGCTCGAGGCTAGGAGAGACCCAGTACTTC
NA NA TRBJ1-6 TRBV5-6 CASSLNDWRDNSPLHF TGTGCCAGCAGCTTGAATGATTGGAGAGATAATTCACCCCTCCACTTT
TRBD1 NA TRBJ2-3 TRBV9 CASSPGQGGTDTQYF TGTGCCAGCAGTCCGGGACAGGGGGGCACAGATACGCAGTATTTT
NA NA TRBJ2-1 TRBV6-4 CASSDGTVGRDEQFF TGTGCCAGCAGTGACGGGACCGTCGGGAGAGATGAGCAGTTCTTC
NA NA TRBJ1-5 TRBV10-3 CATQIPGALNQPQHF TGTGCCACCCAGATCCCCGGGGCCCTCAATCAGCCCCAGCATTTT
TRBD2 NA TRBJ2-1 TRBV7-2 CASSRNSGRVYNEQFF TGTGCCAGCAGCAGAAATAGCGGGAGGGTATACAATGAGCAGTTCTTC
TRBD1 once TRBJ2-3 TRBV19 CASSPGQVDTQYF TGTGCCAGTAGTCCCGGACAGGTAGATACGCAGTATTTT
NA NA TRBJ1-4 TRBV19 CASSTPKGKLFF TGTGCCAGTAGTACCCCGAAGGGGAAACTGTTTTTT
NA NA TRBJ2-5 TRBV5-4 CASRSGRQETQYF TGTGCCAGCAGATCGGGACGCCAAGAGACCCAGTACTTC
NA NA TRBJ2-3 TRBV7-9 CASSLGRGPDTQYF TGTGCCAGCAGCTTAGGTAGGGGCCCAGATACGCAGTATTTT
TRBD2 NA TRBJ2-1 TRBV7-6 CASSPRQVSGLAGVNEQFF TGTGCCAGCAGCCCTAGACAGGTTTCAGGACTAGCGGGAGTAAATGAGCAGTTCTTC
TRBD2 NA TRBJ2-1 TRBV7-2 CASTTPRGTSGSRGNEQFF TGTGCCAGCACAACACCAAGGGGGACTAGCGGGAGTCGGGGCAATGAGCAGTTCTTC
NA NA TRBJ2-7 TRBV19 CASGHSSSYEQYF TGTGCCAGCGGACACAGTTCCTCCTACGAGCAGTACTTC
NA NA TRBJ2-4 TRBV18 CASSPGLPPNIQYF TGTGCCAGCTCACCAGGGTTGCCCCCTAACATTCAGTACTTC
TRBD1 NA TRBJ1-5 TRBV4-1 CASSQSTGMSNQPQHF TGCGCCAGCAGCCAATCGACAGGGATGAGCAATCAGCCCCAGCATTTT
TRBD1 once TRBJ1-2 TRBV28 CASGNKDRAHGYTF TGTGCCAGCGGAAATAAGGACAGGGCGCATGGCTACACCTTC
NA once TRBJ2-3 TRBV7-2 CASSLTGGSTDTQYF TGTGCCAGCAGCTTGACCGGGGGTAGCACAGATACGCAGTATTTT
TRBD1 NA TRBJ1-2 TRBV6-6 CASGGTEGGYTF TGTGCCAGCGGGGGGACAGAGGGAGGCTACACCTTC
NA NA TRBJ1-4 TRBV7-9 CASSSLGDRPLNEKLFF TGTGCCAGCAGCTCTCTCGGAGACAGGCCCCTAAATGAAAAACTGTTTTTT
NA NA TRBJ2-7 TRBV7-2 CASRQSSYEQYF TGTGCCAGCAGACAGAGCTCCTACGAGCAGTACTTC
TRBD1 NA TRBJ1-1 TRBV6-6 CASNGQGATEAFF TGTGCCAGCAACGGACAGGGGGCGACTGAAGCTTTCTTT
NA NA TRBJ2-5 TRBV7-9 CASSLRTLQETQYF TGTGCCAGCAGTTTGCGGACGCTACAAGAGACCCAGTACTTC
TRBD1 NA TRBJ1-5 TRBV2 CASSGDRGNQPQHF TGTGCCAGCAGTGGGGACAGGGGCAATCAGCCCCAGCATTTT
NA NA TRBJ1-1 TRBV19 CASSIEGADTEAFF TGTGCCAGTAGTATAGAGGGGGCGGACACTGAAGCTTTCTTT
NA NA TRBJ1-6 TRBV6-1 CASTETGPLNSPLHF TGTGCCAGCACCGAGACAGGCCCCCTCAATTCACCCCTCCACTTT
TRBD2 NA TRBJ2-3 TRBV6-6 CASTRTSGRATDTQYF TGTGCCAGCACCCGAACTAGCGGGAGGGCCACAGATACGCAGTATTTT
TRBD2 NA TRBJ2-1 TRBV11-2 CASSLLMTSDYNEQFF TGTGCCAGCAGCCTCTTGATGACTAGCGATTACAATGAGCAGTTCTTC
NA NA TRBJ1-5 TRBV21-1 CASSTGRESNQPQHF TGTGCCAGCAGCACGGGCAGGGAAAGCAATCAGCCCCAGCATTTT
TRBD2 NA TRBJ2-7 TRBV5-4 CASSLGASGNEQYF TGTGCCAGCAGCTTAGGTGCGAGCGGGAACGAGCAGTACTTC
TRBD1 NA TRBJ2-7 TRBV19 CASSFTGQSYEQYF TGTGCCAGTTCCTTCACGGGACAGTCCTACGAGCAGTACTTC
NA NA TRBJ2-2 TRBV7-2 CASSLAGTNTGELFF TGTGCCAGCAGCTTAGCCGGGACGAACACCGGGGAGCTGTTTTTT
NA NA TRBJ2-3 TRBV28 CASSVGGKGALGTQYF TGTGCCAGCAGCGTGGGGGGAAAGGGGGCATTAGGTACGCAGTATTTT
NA NA TRBJ1-6 TRBV6-5 CASSLNRAQDSPLHF TGTGCCAGCAGCCTTAACAGGGCTCAGGATTCACCCCTCCACTTT
TRBD1 NA TRBJ1-5 TRBV19 CASSTLERTGGYQPQHF TGTGCCAGTAGTACACTAGAAAGGACAGGGGGTTACCAGCCCCAGCATTTT
NA NA TRBJ1-4 TRBV28 CASSPSGRRGKLFF TGTGCCAGCAGTCCGTCGGGACGGAGGGGAAAACTGTTTTTT
NA NA TRBJ1-3 TRBV20-1 CSAARYDTIYF TGCAGTGCTGCCCGGTACGACACCATATATTTT
NA NA TRBJ1-2 TRBV2 CASSERGYGYTF TGTGCCAGCAGTGAACGGGGATATGGCTACACCTTC
NA NA TRBJ2-5 TRBV7-9 CASSLALGAGETQYF TGTGCCAGCAGCTTAGCATTGGGGGCCGGAGAGACCCAGTACTTC
NA NA TRBJ2-3 TRBV5-1 CASSLRGGASDTQYF TGCGCCAGCAGCTTGCGAGGGGGGGCTTCAGATACGCAGTATTTT
NA NA TRBJ2-7 TRBV19 CASSSLGTATGEQYF TGTGCCAGTAGTTCCTTGGGGACCGCTACGGGCGAGCAGTACTTC
TRBD2 NA TRBJ2-5 TRBV11-2 CASSLTSAQETQYF TGTGCCAGCAGCTTAACTAGCGCGCAAGAGACCCAGTACTTC
NA once TRBJ2-1 TRBV4-3 CASSQDLRWSSYNEQFF TGCGCCAGCAGCCAAGATCTTAGGTGGAGCTCCTACAATGAGCAGTTCTTC
NA NA TRBJ2-5 TRBV19 CASSPPDLETQYF TGTGCCAGTAGTCCCCCGGACTTGGAGACCCAGTACTTC
NA NA TRBJ2-5 TRBV7-9 CASSLAPGETQYF TGTGCTAGCAGCTTAGCCCCAGGGGAGACCCAGTACTTC
NA NA TRBJ1-1 TRBV11-2 CASSSWTVMNTEAFF TGTGCCAGCAGCTCCTGGACAGTAATGAACACTGAAGCTTTCTTT
NA NA TRBJ2-2 TRBV5-1 CASSLAGANTGELFF TGCGCCAGCAGCTTGGCGGGGGCGAACACCGGGGAGCTGTTTTTT
TRBD1 NA TRBJ2-7 TRBV30 CAWSVRDRGSGQYF TGTGCCTGGAGTGTACGGGACAGGGGGAGTGGACAGTACTTC
TRBD1 NA TRBJ2-1 TRBV7-9 CASSLGDRSIRNEQFF TGTGCCAGCAGCTTAGGGGACAGGAGCATACGCAATGAGCAGTTCTTC
NA once TRBJ1-2 TRBV6-5 CASSSGAGGYGYTF TGTGCCAGCAGCTCAGGGGCCGGAGGCTATGGCTACACCTTC
NA NA TRBJ2-7 TRBV5-1 CASRRVSGAYEQYF TGCGCCAGCAGGAGAGTCTCTGGGGCCTACGAGCAGTACTTC